This TCR beta chain originates from a study of T cells in Graves' hyperthyroidism and ophthalmopathy. The CDR3 spans 13 residues. The V gene lost 5 bases and the J gene lost 3 bases, with 11 bases spanning the gap. Template material for amplifying TCR beta CDR3 regions consisted of RNA transcripts. A first-round RT-PCR of the TCR CDR3 used the HTBI primer set. TCRdb re-analysed the multiplex PCR reads in MiXCR, keeping a single row per CDR3 protein. The repertoire holds about 520,000 distinct CDR3 sequences, with approximately 25% as singletons. Inclusion characteristics of ophthalmopathy patients comprised a Clinical Activity Score of at least 3, a NOSPECS grade of at least 4, and duration under 3 months.

The chain is built from TRBV12-3 or TRBV12-4 and TRBJ2-7, with D hard to call. The TCR was taken from a woman in her twenties or thirties with Graves' ophthalmopathy. Sequencing was carried out using blood. CDR3 residues: CASSPRLGYEQYF. The CDR3 bases are TGTGCCAGCAGTCCTCGGTTGGGCTACGAGCAGTACTTC.